This TCR beta chain was obtained from a study of neoadjuvant anti-PD-1 for oral cavity cancer. Study overall: Non-progressing patients received a fourth nivolumab dose near day 43, then surgery on days 50-56.

Between the trimmed V and J ends, which lost 2 bases and 5 bases, there was a span of 6 bases. Germline loops: CDR1 SGHTA, CDR2 FQGNSA. The CDR3 totals 12 residues. Analysis of PBMCs was direct, with no culture step. Repertoires were generated with immunoSEQ multiplex PCR, while TCRdb's copy carries only in-frame clones and drops some. The sample lists 17,000 or so clones; roughly 72% were seen once. The rearrangement joins TRBV7-2 to TRBJ2-5; no firm D call. The sequence came from a person aged 35-79 years with oral cavity squamous cell carcinoma. The starting material was PBMCs, obtained before nivolumab (anti-PD-1) treatment. In nucleotides, the CDR3 is TGTGCCAGCAGCTTAACCGTGGAGACCCAGTACTTC. Its protein product is CASSLTVETQYF.